One sample yielded the 32 T cell receptor beta chains listed below, sequenced in a study of blood T cell repertoires in COVID-19. Sequenced by immunoSEQ multiplex PCR; TCRdb stores in-frame clones only, minus some. The sample lists a few hundred thousand clones, about nine tenths occurring once. The sample was peripheral blood. Source of these receptors: a woman between 55 and 75 years old with acute or convalescent COVID-19.

The genes are TRBV5-6 and TRBJ2-7; 10 positions match TRBD1. This CDR3 has 14 amino acids. J was trimmed by 7 bases and V by 0 bases; bases with no gene match: 4. Looked up from germline, CDR1 is SGHDT and CDR2 is YYEEEE. DNA for the CDR3: TGTGCCAGCAGCTTGGGGGACAGGGGTGGGGAGCAGTACTTC. Its protein is CASSLGDRGGEQYF.

The V gene is TRBV2, the J gene TRBJ2-7; weak D call: TRBD1 (6 bases). V lost 6 bases, J lost 3 bases, and 15 bases lay in between. Germline lookup yields CDR1 SNHLY and CDR2 FYNNEI. This CDR3 comprises 14 residues. The CDR3 reads CASSPGQRGYEQYF. CDR3 DNA: TGTGCCAGCAGCCCTGGACAGCGAGGCTACGAGCAGTACTTC.

The rearrangement links TRBV6-1 to TRBJ1-1; 12 bases are a match to TRBD1. The V gene's germline CDR1 is MNHNS and CDR2 SASEGT. This CDR3 region has 18 residues. Unmatched junction bases numbered 15, after V lost 6 bases and J lost 4 bases. The DNA for the CDR3 is TGTGCCAGCAGCGAAATAGGGACAGGGGGCGGTTCTGGCACTGAAGCTTTCTTT. Translating gives CASSEIGTGGGSGTEAFF.

The chain recombines TRBV7-2 with TRBJ2-7, with D perhaps matching TRBD2 (6 bases). The CDR3 spans 14 residues. The V gene's germline CDR1 is SGHTA and CDR2 FQGNSA. Trimming shortened V by 5 bases and J by 6 bases, and 17 bases separated the two germline ends. The CDR3 bases are TGTGCCAGCAGCGGAGTCGTACTAGCCGGCGAGCAGTACTTC. This codes for CASSGVVLAGEQYF. The full variable domain, rest sourced from reference TRBV7-2 and TRBJ2-7, is GAGVSQSPSNKVTEKGKDVELRCDPISGHTALYWYRQSLGQGLEFLIYFQGNSAPDKSGLPSDRFSAERTGGSVSTLTIQRTQQEDSAVYLCASSGVVLAGEQYFGPGTRLTVT.

This clone turned up a few times. The chain has TRBV29-1 and TRBJ1-1; TRBD1 matches 9 bases. Germline loops: CDR1 SQVTM, CDR2 ANQGSEA. This CDR3 has 13 residues. J lost 4 bases, V lost 2 bases, and 2 bases had no gene match. CDR3 residues: CSVETGGVTEAFF. DNA for the CDR3: TGCAGCGTTGAAACAGGGGGCGTCACTGAAGCTTTCTTT.

The chain uses TRBV5-4 and TRBJ2-1; 9 bases align to TRBD1. Germline values: CDR1 SGHNT, CDR2 YYREEE (reference sequence). The CDR3 spans 13 residues. The V segment lost 7 bases and the J segment 7 bases; nucleotides outside the gene matches: 6. The CDR3 spells CASQQGAGNEQFF. The DNA of the CDR3 is TGTGCCAGCCAACAGGGGGCAGGAAATGAGCAGTTCTTC.

The gene calls are TRBV7-9 and TRBJ1-1; 8 positions match TRBD1. J lost 0 bases, V lost 4 bases, and 7 bases had no gene match. Germline loops: CDR1 SEHNR, CDR2 FQNEAQ (reference sequence). The CDR3 has 16 residues. CDR3 DNA: TGTGCCAGCAGCTGGACAGGGTCCCCTTTGAACACTGAAGCTTTCTTT. Its protein product is CASSWTGSPLNTEAFF.

V gene TRBV6-5 combines with J gene TRBJ2-7, with TRBD1 matching over 7 bases. Losses at the gene ends were 11 bases for V and 3 bases for J; bases not matched to a gene: 4. Germline V gene data show CDR1 as MNHEY and CDR2 as SVGAGI. This CDR3 comprises 11 residues. In DNA form, the CDR3 reads TGTGCCTGCTCAGGGGGCTACGAGCAGTACTTC. Amino acids: CACSGGYEQYF.

The chain carries TRBV7-6 and TRBJ2-7; D remains ambiguous. In germline, CDR1 is SGHVS, CDR2 FNYEAQ. The CDR3 extends over 15 amino acids. V gave up 2 bases and J gave up 5 bases, with 16 bases separating them. The CDR3 sequence: CASSLMSAPRDEQYF. The CDR3, as DNA: TGTGCCAGCAGCTTAATGAGTGCCCCCCGGGACGAGCAGTACTTC. The full variable domain, its missing parts supplied by reference TRBV7-6 and TRBJ2-7, is GAGVSQSPRYKVTKRGQDVALRCDPISGHVSLYWYRQALGQGPEFLTYFNYEAQQDKSGLPNDRFSAERPEGSISTLTIQRTEQRDSAMYRCASSLMSAPRDEQYFGPGTRLTVT.

The chain combines TRBV19 with TRBJ1-1; no reliable D call. CDR3 size: 13 residues. V dropped 1 base and J dropped 6 bases, with 9 bases sitting between them. The germline gives CDR1 LNHDA, CDR2 SQIVND (reference sequence). CDR3 nucleotide sequence: TGTGCCAGTAGTATAGGGCAGTTTGCTGAAGCTTTCTTT. This encodes CASSIGQFAEAFF. The variable domain in full, with the rest retrieved from reference TRBV19 and TRBJ1-1, is DGGITQSPKYLFRKEGQNVTLSCEQNLNHDAMYWYRQDPGQGLRLIYYSQIVNDFQKGDIAEGYSVSREKKESFPLTVTSAQKNPTAFYLCASSIGQFAEAFFGQGTRLTVV.

This chain connects TRBV5-1 to TRBJ2-3; 12 nucleotides match TRBD2. V dropped 4 bases and J dropped 7; count of bases not matched to a gene: 10. This CDR3 has 16 amino acids. Germline CDR1 SGHRS, CDR2 YFSETQ. The CDR3 region has the DNA TGCGCCAGCAGCGGACCTAGCGGGGGGGCCGATCATACGCAGTATTTT. As protein: CASSGPSGGADHTQYF.

The chain links TRBV5-1 to TRBJ2-7, with TRBD1 matching 7 bases. The CDR3 has 13 residues. With 4 bases clipped from V and 5 bases from J, the junction kept 6 bases outside the gene matches. Germline V CDR1 and CDR2: SGHRS, YFSETQ. The CDR3 nucleotides read TGCGCCAGCAGCGGAATTGACAGGGACGAGCAGTACTTC. The encoded protein is CASSGIDRDEQYF.

The gene calls are TRBV21-1 and TRBJ2-1; the D call of TRBD1 is as the table states it, not checked on the DNA. TRBV21-1 is a listed pseudogene. The CDR3 is 16 amino acids. The CDR3 reads CASSKNPGYNYNEQFF. CDR3 nucleotide sequence: TGTGCCAGCAGCAAAAACCCAGGTTACAACTACAATGAGCAGTTCTTC.

V is TRBV18 and J is TRBJ1-1; D call uncertain. Trimming cost V 1 base and J 4 bases, with 10 bases left between them. The length of the CDR3 is 14 residues. Germline V gives CDR1 KGHSH, CDR2 LQKENI. The CDR3 nucleotides are TGTGCCAGCTCACCACGAAGAGAGGGCACTGAAGCTTTCTTT. Its translation is CASSPRREGTEAFF.

This chain uses TRBV7-9 with TRBJ1-5; 8 bases agree with TRBD1. Germline CDR1 and CDR2: SEHNR and FQNEAQ (reference sequence). The CDR3 covers 17 residues. The junction had 10 bases not matched to a gene; V was cut back by 0 bases and J by 6 bases. The CDR3 here is CASSLAGAGGRSQPQHF. The CDR3 nucleotides are TGTGCCAGCAGCTTAGCCGGCGCAGGGGGCAGAAGTCAGCCCCAGCATTTT.

The chain employs TRBV7-3 and TRBJ2-2; D may be TRBD1 (6 bases). The CDR3 loop spans 16 amino acids. Between the trimmed V and J ends, which lost 2 bases and 3 bases, there was a span of 13 bases. Germline V lookup: CDR1 SGHTA, CDR2 FQGTGA. In DNA form, the CDR3 reads TGTGCCAGCAGCTTAGGGCTAGGGGGACACACCGGGGAGCTGTTTTTT. It yields the protein CASSLGLGGHTGELFF.

The CDR3 is CASSPQLRDKSTGELFF. CDR3 coding DNA: TGTGCCAGCAGCCCGCAGCTGAGGGACAAATCCACCGGGGAGCTGTTTTTT. The chain employs TRBV7-2 and TRBJ2-2; D might be TRBD1 (6 bases). This CDR3 has 17 amino acids. The germline V gene has CDR1 SGHTA and CDR2 FQGNSA. The ends were cut back, 5 bases at V and 4 bases at J, with 20 bases in the middle. Filled out from reference TRBV7-2 and TRBJ2-2, the complete variable domain reads GAGVSQSPSNKVTEKGKDVELRCDPISGHTALYWYRQSLGQGLEFLIYFQGNSAPDKSGLPSDRFSAERTGGSVSTLTIQRTQQEDSAVYLCASSPQLRDKSTGELFFGEGSRLTVL.

This chain joins TRBV12-3 or TRBV12-4 and TRBJ2-1; 7 positions match TRBD1. This CDR3 contains 13 residues. J was trimmed by 9 bases and V by 6 bases; bases with no gene match: 8. DNA for the CDR3: TGTGCCAGCAGGAGCCCACAGGGGCCTGAGCAGTTCTTC. Amino acids: CASRSPQGPEQFF.

The gene calls are TRBV6-4 and TRBJ1-1; 7 bases are shared with TRBD1. Germline CDR1 reads MRHNA; CDR2 reads SNTAGT. V trimming: 5 bases; J trimming: 2 bases; junction bases outside the gene matches: 2. The CDR3 is made up of 13 amino acids. DNA of the CDR3: TGTGCCAGCAGTACAGGGGTCAACACTGAAGCTTTCTTT. It specifies CASSTGVNTEAFF.

The chain has TRBV6-2 or TRBV6-3 and TRBJ2-7; no clear D gene. The CDR3 has 14 residues. Trimming stripped 0 bases from V and 7 bases from J, with 13 bases between. Germline V gene lookup returns CDR1 MNHEY and CDR2 SVGEGT. CDR3 nucleotides: TGTGCCAGCAGTTACTCGGTACTCTTGAGGGAGCAGTACTTC. Translation: CASSYSVLLREQYF.

This chain uses TRBV6-5 with TRBJ2-3; D possibly corresponds to TRBD2 (5 bases). This CDR3 has 15 residues. Trimming pared 6 bases from V and 4 bases from J, leaving 17 bases between. From germline, CDR1 is MNHEY and CDR2 SVGAGI. This CDR3 is CASRLGLAAADTQYF. CDR3 coding DNA: TGTGCCAGCAGGTTGGGCCTAGCCGCGGCAGATACGCAGTATTTT.

The chain couples TRBV5-5 to TRBJ2-7; 10 bases fit TRBD1. The CDR3 has 14 amino acids. The germline V gene encodes CDR1 SGHKS and CDR2 YYEKEE (reference sequence). The trim removed 4 bases at V and 4 bases at J, leaving 5 bases unmatched. CDR3 region: CASSPGTGAYEQYF. The CDR3 bases are TGTGCCAGCAGCCCCGGGACAGGGGCATACGAGCAGTACTTC. Full variable domain (missing parts from reference TRBV5-5 and TRBJ2-7): DAGVTQSPTHLIKTRGQQVTLRCSPISGHKSVSWYQQVLGQGPQFIFQYYEKEERGRGNFPDRFSARQFPNYSSELNVNALLLGDSALYLCASSPGTGAYEQYFGPGTRLTVT.

This sequence joins TRBV6-6 and TRBJ2-5; 9 nucleotides agree with TRBD2. CDR3 length equals 14 residues. The V and J ends lost 7 bases and 2 bases, in that order; junction bases with no gene match: 5. Germline CDR1 is MNHNY and CDR2 is SVGAGI (reference sequence). The DNA for the CDR3 is TGTGCCAGCACCGTAGCGGGGGTGCAAGAGACCCAGTACTTC. This sequence encodes CASTVAGVQETQYF.

The CDR3 reads CASSSGSEQYF. The CDR3 DNA sequence: TGTGCCAGCAGCTCCGGGTCAGAGCAGTACTTC. This chain links TRBV7-3 with TRBJ2-7; the D is unclear. Germline-derived CDR1 and CDR2 are SGHTA and FQGTGA. V lost 4 bases and J lost 7, with 8 bases in between. The CDR3 sequence is 11 residues long.

V usage is TRBV9 and J usage is TRBJ1-4; no clear D. Germline V gives CDR1 SGDLS, CDR2 YYNGEE. The CDR3 loop spans 17 amino acids. V lost 0 bases and J lost 2, with 14 bases in between. The CDR3 protein is CASSVGDRGRTNEKLFF. CDR3 nucleotide sequence: TGTGCCAGCAGCGTAGGCGACCGGGGTCGGACTAATGAAAAACTGTTTTTT.

The chain employs TRBV6-2 or TRBV6-3 and TRBJ1-5, with a tentative D call TRBD1 (5 bases). The germline V gene has CDR1 MNHEY and CDR2 SVGEGT. V was shortened by 4 bases and J by 7 bases, with 8 bases between the two germline ends. The CDR3 is 12 amino acids. CDR3 in DNA: TGTGCCAGCAGTTCCAGGGAACAGCCCCAGCATTTT. As protein: CASSSREQPQHF.

J is TRBJ1-1 and V is TRBV7-8, with unresolved D. V gave up 1 base and J gave up 5 bases, with 17 bases separating them. Per the germline V gene, CDR1 is SGHVS and CDR2 is FQNEAQ. The CDR3 covers 16 residues. CDR3 nucleotides: TGTGCCAGCAGCTTAGGAACGCAGGTCGGGAAAACTGAAGCTTTCTTT. Its translation is CASSLGTQVGKTEAFF. Full variable domain (missing parts from reference TRBV7-8 and TRBJ1-1): GAGVSQSPRYKVAKRGQDVALRCDPISGHVSLFWYQQALGQGPEFLTYFQNEAQLDKSGLPSDRFFAERPEGSVSTLKIQRTQQEDSAVYLCASSLGTQVGKTEAFFGQGTRLTVV.

This clone was seen only once. V gene TRBV10-3 combines with J gene TRBJ2-5; the D gene is possibly TRBD2 (5 bases). The CDR3 length is 18 residues. Germline CDR1 is ENHRY and CDR2 is SYGVKD. Trimming shortened V by 3 bases and J by 1 base, and 21 bases separated the two germline ends. CDR3 protein: CAISEGPLRRRAQETQYF. CDR3 coding DNA: TGTGCCATCAGTGAAGGCCCGCTTCGGCGGCGGGCCCAAGAGACCCAGTACTTC.

The count of this clone is one. The rearrangement links TRBV9 to TRBJ2-1, with 8 bases fitting TRBD1. Losses at the gene ends were 0 bases for V and 5 bases for J; bases not matched to a gene: 4. The CDR3 loop spans 15 amino acids. CDR1 is SGDLS, CDR2 YYNGEE, per germline. CDR3 loop: CASSVGQGPHNEQFF. For the CDR3, the DNA is TGTGCCAGCAGCGTAGGACAGGGGCCCCACAATGAGCAGTTCTTC.

The chain combines TRBV5-4 with TRBJ2-3; 7 bases are shared with TRBD2. The CDR3 is 14 amino acids. V trimming: 2 bases; J trimming: 4 bases; junction bases outside the gene matches: 4. CDR1 is SGHNT, CDR2 YYREEE, per germline (reference sequence). The CDR3 sequence is CASSLKTSSDTQYF. CDR3 DNA sequence: TGTGCCAGCAGCTTAAAGACTAGCTCAGATACGCAGTATTTT. The full variable domain, in which reference TRBV5-4 and TRBJ2-3 provide the parts outside the CDR3, is ETGVTQSPTHLIKTRGQQVTLRCSSQSGHNTVSWYQQALGQGPQFIFQYYREEENGRGNFPPRFSGLQFPNYSSELNVNALELDDSALYLCASSLKTSSDTQYFGPGTRLTVL.

The chain combines TRBV7-3 with TRBJ2-6; D remains unclear. The ends were cut back, 4 bases at V and 0 bases at J, with 4 bases in the middle. Per the germline V gene, CDR1 is SGHTA and CDR2 is FQGTGA. This CDR3 is 14 amino acids long. CDR3 sequence: CASSSHSGANVLTF. The CDR3 DNA reads TGTGCCAGCAGCTCCCACTCTGGGGCCAACGTCCTGACTTTC.

This sequence joins TRBV11-1 and TRBJ2-3; D may be TRBD1 (6 bases). Trimming shortened V by 2 bases and J by 0 bases, and 9 bases separated the two germline ends. CDR1 is SGHAT, CDR2 FQDESV, per germline (reference sequence). This CDR3 is 15 amino acids long. This chain's CDR3 is CASSLPGASTDTQYF. The CDR3 DNA follows: TGTGCCAGCAGCTTACCAGGGGCGAGCACAGATACGCAGTATTTT.